Below are 16 T cell receptor beta chains sequenced from a single sample in a study of siplizumab effects on memory and regulatory T cells (dated by TCRdb to about 2019). Library method: the immunoSEQ multiplex PCR assay. This immuneACCESS table, as held by TCRdb, lists in-frame sequences with V and J called but not all clones. Of the missing ones, under half trace to an unresolved V gene in checked studies; the others have no known cause. This sample comprises around 68,000 clones, about 87% of them detected only once. The ten largest account for about 1.5% of the sample. Sample: Tregs sorted from blood. The receptors originated from a human donor in good health.

The chain has TRBV5-1 and TRBJ1-2, with 11 bases matching TRBD1. Losses at the gene ends were 4 bases for V and 4 bases for J; bases not matched to a gene: 9. The germline gives CDR1 SGHRS, CDR2 YFSETQ. The CDR3 consists of 16 residues. CDR3 sequence reads: CASSPTGTGGIYGYTF. The CDR3 region has the DNA TGCGCCAGCAGCCCGACCGGGACAGGGGGAATCTATGGCTACACCTTC.

This sequence joins TRBV9 and TRBJ2-1; 10 positions match TRBD2. The length of the CDR3 is 16 residues. J was trimmed by 5 bases and V by 0 bases; bases with no gene match: 5. CDR1 and CDR2 (germline): SGDLS, YYNGEE. The CDR3 region is CASSVGRLAGDNEQFF. The CDR3 nucleotides read TGTGCCAGCAGCGTAGGTAGGCTAGCGGGAGACAATGAGCAGTTCTTC.

This clone was seen only once. The gene calls are TRBV30 and TRBJ2-4; TRBD2 is a possible D gene (6 bases). Trimming took 1 base from V and 7 from J, leaving 8 bases between them. The CDR3 is 12 amino acids. Germline CDR1 and CDR2: GTSNPN and SVGIG (reference sequence). CDR3 loop: CAWSASENIQYF. For the CDR3, the DNA is TGTGCCTGGAGTGCTAGCGAGAACATTCAGTACTTC. Looking up the rest from reference TRBV30 and TRBJ2-4 gives the full variable domain: SQTIHQWPATLVQPVGSPLSLECTVEGTSNPNLYWYRQAAGRGLQLLFYSVGIGQISSEVPQNLSASRPQDRQFILSSKKLLLSDSGFYLCAWSASENIQYFGAGTRLSVL.

The V gene is TRBV19, the J gene TRBJ2-3, with D unclear. CDR1 and CDR2 (germline): LNHDA, SQIVND (reference sequence). This CDR3 has 13 residues. The V gene lost 6 bases and the J gene lost 2 bases, with 9 bases spanning the gap. CDR3 protein: CASRDRITDTQYF. The CDR3 DNA reads TGTGCCAGTAGGGATCGGATCACAGATACGCAGTATTTT. Based on the CDR3 plus reference TRBV19 and TRBJ2-3, the full variable domain is DGGITQSPKYLFRKEGQNVTLSCEQNLNHDAMYWYRQDPGQGLRLIYYSQIVNDFQKGDIAEGYSVSREKKESFPLTVTSAQKNPTAFYLCASRDRITDTQYFGPGTRLTVL.

The rearrangement uses TRBV11-3 and TRBJ2-5; TRBD1 aligns across 8 bases. Trimming cost V 5 bases and J 4 bases; bases outside gene matches: 12. Germline V gives CDR1 SGHNT, CDR2 YENEEA. This CDR3 has 16 amino acids. The chain's CDR3 is CASSLRSGGEAETQYF. The CDR3 DNA is TGTGCCAGCAGCCTAAGATCAGGGGGCGAGGCAGAGACCCAGTACTTC.

V and J are TRBV29-1 and TRBJ2-7; D is possibly TRBD1 (5 bases). V was clipped by 4 bases and J by 3 bases, with 16 bases between them. The CDR3 loop spans 14 amino acids. Germline V CDR1 and CDR2: SQVTM, ANQGSEA. Written as DNA, the CDR3 is TGCAGCGTTGGGTCTGGGGCTTCCCTCTACGAGCAGTACTTC. Its protein is CSVGSGASLYEQYF.

The chain recombines TRBV11-2 with TRBJ2-5; 10 nucleotides match TRBD1. The CDR3 length is 15 residues. Germline V gene sequence: CDR1 SGHAT, CDR2 FQNNGV. The V and J ends lost 5 bases and 5 bases, in that order; junction bases with no gene match: 8. CDR3 DNA sequence: TGTGCCAGCAGCGTCCGCGGGACAGGGGTGGAGACCCAGTACTTC. It codes for CASSVRGTGVETQYF.

The chain carries TRBV10-3 and TRBJ2-5; TRBD2 is a possible D gene (6 bases). Germline V lookup: CDR1 ENHRY, CDR2 SYGVKD. CDR3 length equals 16 residues. CDR3 nucleotides: TGTGCTAGTGGTTTGGACGGGGCCAATCGGGAGGAGACCCAGTACTTC. This sequence encodes CASGLDGANREETQYF.

The chain uses TRBV30 and TRBJ2-7; perhaps TRBD2 as D (5 bases). V shed 0 bases and J shed 2 bases, with 8 bases lying between them. The length of the CDR3 is 13 residues. Germline V gene lookup returns CDR1 GTSNPN and CDR2 SVGIG (reference sequence). CDR3 DNA: TGTGCCTGGAGTGTAAAGGGAGCCTACGAGCAGTACTTC. Protein product: CAWSVKGAYEQYF. The whole variable domain, remainder taken from reference TRBV30 and TRBJ2-7, is SQTIHQWPATLVQPVGSPLSLECTVEGTSNPNLYWYRQAAGRGLQLLFYSVGIGQISSEVPQNLSASRPQDRQFILSSKKLLLSDSGFYLCAWSVKGAYEQYFGPGTRLTVT.

The V and J genes are TRBV4-2 and TRBJ1-5; D perhaps matches TRBD1 (6 bases). This CDR3 comprises 21 residues. Germline V CDR1 and CDR2: LGHNA, YNFKEQ. V was shortened by 0 bases and J by 2 bases, with 26 bases between the two germline ends. This CDR3 reads CASSQDLGRAGTNQRNQPQHF. In DNA, the CDR3 is TGTGCCAGCAGCCAAGATCTTGGCAGAGCAGGGACAAACCAACGCAATCAGCCCCAGCATTTT.

This clone was detected a few times. The CDR3 sequence is CASSQGLVNTEAFF. The CDR3 DNA sequence: TGTGCCAGCAGCCAGGGTCTTGTGAACACTGAAGCTTTCTTT. The rearrangement uses TRBV5-4 and TRBJ1-1, with a weak D call TRBD1 (5 bases). This CDR3 spans 14 amino acids. V lost 4 bases to trimming and J lost 0 bases, with 10 bases between them. Germline values: CDR1 SGHNT, CDR2 YYREEE (reference sequence).

The chain couples TRBV7-2 to TRBJ1-2; D may be TRBD1 (6 bases). CDR3 length: 13 amino acids. Between the trimmed V and J ends, which lost 6 bases and 5 bases, there was a span of 13 bases. CDR1 and CDR2 from the germline V gene are SGHTA and FQGNSA. The CDR3 coding sequence is TGTGCCAGCAGTAACACAGGGTGGTATGGCTACACCTTC. As protein: CASSNTGWYGYTF.

The chain recombines TRBV10-3 with TRBJ2-1; D gene uncertain. The CDR3 loop spans 12 amino acids. Trimming took 4 bases from V and 6 from J, leaving 7 bases between them. Germline CDR1 is ENHRY and CDR2 is SYGVKD. As DNA, the CDR3 is TGTGCCATCAGTGGGGCAGGCAATGAGCAGTTCTTC. Translating gives CAISGAGNEQFF.

The chain joins TRBV14 to TRBJ2-7; D ambiguous. Germline values: CDR1 SGHDN, CDR2 FVKESK. V gave up 3 bases and J gave up 4 bases, with 4 bases separating them. The length of the CDR3 is 11 residues. CDR3 in DNA: TGTGCCAGCAGCCAGGTGTACGAGCAGTACTTC. Amino acids: CASSQVYEQYF. The full variable domain, rest sourced from reference TRBV14 and TRBJ2-7, is EAGVTQFPSHSVIEKGQTVTLRCDPISGHDNLYWYRRVMGKEIKFLLHFVKESKQDESGMPNNRFLAERTGGTYSTLKVQPAELEDSGVYFCASSQVYEQYFGPGTRLTVT.

V gene TRBV4-2 combines with J gene TRBJ1-2; tentatively, D is TRBD1 (5 bases). The V and J ends lost 1 base and 0 bases respectively, with 9 bases between them. The CDR3 contains 15 residues. Germline CDR1 and CDR2: LGHNA and YNFKEQ. CDR3 nucleotide sequence: TGTGCCAGCAGCCAAGCCTGGGGGACTAACTATGGCTACACCTTC. This translates into CASSQAWGTNYGYTF.

This clone was picked up one time. This chain uses TRBV19 with TRBJ1-2; tentatively, D is TRBD1 (5 bases). This CDR3 has 11 residues. CDR1 and CDR2 from the germline V gene are LNHDA and SQIVND (reference sequence). V shed 7 bases and J shed 3 bases, with 6 bases lying between them. Here the CDR3 reads CASTRDYGYTF. The CDR3 nucleotides are TGTGCCAGTACCAGGGACTATGGCTACACCTTC.